This TCR beta chain comes out of a study of cytomegalovirus exposure and HLA in healthy donors. Study overall: An early release of data contained 75 million to 100 million unique TCRs, which came from HLA-typed donors.

Vbeta (60) and Jbeta (13) primers were used in the PCR. Sequencing used immunoSEQ multiplex PCR; TCRdb keeps in-frame clones, though not all of them. This table lists about 39,000 clones. Concerning this clone itself: Its antigen is currently unknown.

Points from the study as a whole: When analyzed later, the rates of TCR association showed variation by HLA locus, with DRB1 the most and HLA-C the fewest.

V was clipped by 4 bases and J by 6 bases; unmatched bases: 6. The germline V gene has CDR1 SGHRS and CDR2 YFSETQ. This CDR3 region has 16 residues. Input material: PBMCs. The sequence was collected from a male donor in good health and CMV-seronegative. The chain employs TRBV5-1 and TRBJ1-6; 11 bases are a match to TRBD1. The CDR3 loop reads CASSISGTGGNSPLHF. The CDR3 DNA reads TGCGCCAGCAGCATCTCCGGGACAGGGGGTAATTCACCCCTCCACTTT. Full variable domain (remainder filled in from reference TRBV5-1 and TRBJ1-6): KAGVTQTPRYLIKTRGQQVTLSCSPISGHRSVSWYQQTPGQGLQFLFEYFSETQRNKGNFPGRFSGRQFSNSRSEMNVSTLELGDSALYLCASSISGTGGNSPLHFGNGTRLTVT.